This entry is about one T cell receptor beta chain. Its antigen is undetermined. Germline V gene sequence: CDR1 LNHNV, CDR2 YYDKDF (reference sequence). J gave up 5 bases and V 3 bases, and 7 bases lay outside the gene matches. There are 14 residues in the CDR3. The source of the sample is a study of blood T cells in healthy people across ages. Study findings and constraints: It was not possible, with unsorted PBMCs, to conclusively compare naive and antigen-experienced cells.

A second PCR, run for roughly 7 to 12 cycles, used a sample-barcoded 5' primer plus a J-beta primer mix. TCRdb re-analysed the 5' RACE reads in MiXCR, keeping a single row per CDR3 protein. The sample lists about 770,000 distinct CDR3 sequences; under 45% were seen once. The TCR originated in a man aged 55 to 70 in good health. The V and J genes are TRBV15 and TRBJ2-7; 7 bases map to TRBD1. The sample was blood. CDR3 amino acids: CATSSLQGRDEQYF. The CDR3, as DNA: TGTGCCACCAGCAGCCTACAGGGGCGCGACGAGCAGTACTTC. Combining the CDR3 with reference TRBV15 and TRBJ2-7 gives the whole variable domain DAMVIQNPRYQVTQFGKPVTLSCSQTLNHNVMYWYQQKSSQAPKLLFHYYDKDFNNEADTPDNFQSRRPNTSFCFLDIRSPGLGDTAMYLCATSSLQGRDEQYFGPGTRLTVT.